Following are 16 T cell receptor beta chains from one sample sequenced in a study of blood T cell repertoires in COVID-19. Here immunoSEQ multiplex PCR was the method, and the copy in TCRdb shows in-frame clones only, minus some. The sample yields 150,000 to 200,000 clones, around 85% seen once. Sequencing was done on a sample of peripheral blood. Receptors originate from an elderly man with COVID-19, enrolled during active disease.

The V call is TRBV6-6, the J call TRBJ1-1; no clear D gene. Trimming took 6 bases from V and 4 from J, leaving 15 bases between them. The CDR3 covers 14 residues. Germline assignment: CDR1 MNHNY and CDR2 SVGAGI (reference sequence). Here the CDR3 reads CASSRFQVGTEAFF. For the CDR3, the DNA is TGTGCCAGCAGCCGATTCCAGGTAGGCACTGAAGCTTTCTTT.

V usage is TRBV7-9 and J usage is TRBJ2-2; perhaps TRBD2 as D (7 bases). The CDR3 has 16 residues. Trimming stripped 5 bases from V and 3 bases from J, with 16 bases between. The germline CDR1 and CDR2 sequences are SEHNR and FQNEAQ (reference sequence). This CDR3 is CASSSGTLPYTGELFF. The CDR3 DNA reads TGTGCCAGCAGCAGCGGGACACTCCCTTACACCGGGGAGCTGTTTTTT.

This clone came up a few times. The chain combines TRBV5-1 with TRBJ1-6, with TRBD1 matching 9 bases. CDR1 is SGHRS, CDR2 YFSETQ, per germline. Trimming cost V 0 bases and J 6 bases; bases outside gene matches: 4. CDR3 length: 16 amino acids. The DNA for the CDR3 is TGCGCCAGCAGCTTGGAGGGACAGGGTCCTAATTCACCCCTCCACTTT. Residues: CASSLEGQGPNSPLHF. The full variable domain, in which reference TRBV5-1 and TRBJ1-6 provide the parts outside the CDR3, is KAGVTQTPRYLIKTRGQQVTLSCSPISGHRSVSWYQQTPGQGLQFLFEYFSETQRNKGNFPGRFSGRQFSNSRSEMNVSTLELGDSALYLCASSLEGQGPNSPLHFGNGTRLTVT.

The J gene is TRBJ2-7, the V gene TRBV29-1, with 9 bases aligning to TRBD1. V lost 7 bases to trimming and J lost 3 bases; unmatched junction nucleotides: 10. CDR1 is SQVTM and CDR2 is ANQGSEA in the germline V gene. This CDR3 contains 14 residues. In DNA, the CDR3 is TGCAGCGCCGTGACAGGGGGGCGGCACTACGAGCAGTACTTC. The encoded protein is CSAVTGGRHYEQYF.

The rearrangement joins TRBV18 to TRBJ1-1; D is undetermined. CDR3 length equals 14 residues. Trimming stripped 3 bases from V and 1 base from J, with 9 bases between. Germline V CDR1 and CDR2: KGHSH, LQKENI. CDR3 loop: CASSPEQKNTEAFF. Written as DNA, the CDR3 is TGTGCCAGCTCACCGGAACAGAAGAACACTGAAGCTTTCTTT.

The chain has TRBV6-2 or TRBV6-3 and TRBJ1-1; no clear D. Germline V gives CDR1 MNHEY, CDR2 SVGEGT. The CDR3 covers 12 residues. V shed 4 bases and J shed 4 bases, with 7 bases lying between them. In nucleotides, the CDR3 is TGTGCCAGCAGTTTGTACGGCACTGAAGCTTTCTTT. It encodes CASSLYGTEAFF.

V gene TRBV7-3 combines with J gene TRBJ2-5; no firm D call. Trimming took 1 base from V and 2 from J, leaving 8 bases between them. This CDR3 has 14 amino acids. Per the germline V gene, CDR1 is SGHTA and CDR2 is FQGTGA. The CDR3 loop is CASSLRGPQETQYF. In DNA form, the CDR3 reads TGTGCCAGCAGCTTAAGAGGTCCACAAGAGACCCAGTACTTC.

This clone was recorded only once. The rearrangement joins TRBV5-8 to TRBJ2-5; 9 bases align to TRBD1. There are 16 residues in the CDR3. Trimming removed 4 bases from V and 5 bases from J; junction bases left unmatched: 12. Germline V gene lookup returns CDR1 SGHTS and CDR2 YDEGEE. The CDR3 sequence: CASSRRPGQGGETQYF. Written as DNA, the CDR3 is TGTGCCAGCAGCCGGAGGCCGGGACAGGGAGGGGAGACCCAGTACTTC.

This chain connects TRBV11-3 to TRBJ2-7, with TRBD1 matching over 7 bases. V was clipped by 1 base and J by 0 bases; unmatched bases: 0. The CDR3 covers 14 residues. The germline V gene has CDR1 SGHNT and CDR2 YENEEA. In DNA, the CDR3 is TGTGCCAGCAGCTTAGGGGACAGCTCCTACGAGCAGTACTTC. It codes for CASSLGDSSYEQYF.

This rearrangement joins TRBV6-5 to TRBJ2-1, with D perhaps matching TRBD1 (6 bases). Trimming shortened V by 6 bases and J by 8 bases, and 17 bases separated the two germline ends. The CDR3 sequence is 14 residues long. The germline CDR1 and CDR2 sequences are MNHEY and SVGAGI. CDR3 amino acids: CASRSTGPRDEQFF. The CDR3, as DNA: TGTGCCAGCAGAAGCACAGGGCCCCGGGATGAGCAGTTCTTC.

V gene TRBV19 combines with J gene TRBJ1-2, with a possible D match to TRBD1 (5 bases). Deletions cut 5 bases from V and 2 bases from J, with 12 bases between. The CDR3 runs 14 residues. Germline CDR1 reads LNHDA; CDR2 reads SQIVND (reference sequence). The CDR3 sequence: CASSGTPQNYGYTF. The CDR3 coding sequence is TGTGCCAGTAGTGGGACTCCACAAAACTATGGCTACACCTTC.

There are a few counts of this clone. The chain has TRBV7-2 and TRBJ2-7; D perhaps matches TRBD2 (5 bases). This CDR3 comprises 12 residues. V was trimmed by 2 bases and J by 7 bases, leaving 9 bases between them. The germline gives CDR1 SGHTA, CDR2 FQGNSA. CDR3 in DNA: TGTGCCAGCAGCTTAAGTCGAGGGGAGCAGTACTTC. This sequence encodes CASSLSRGEQYF.

The chain combines TRBV2 with TRBJ2-5; 11 bases agree with TRBD2. Germline-derived CDR1 and CDR2 are SNHLY and FYNNEI. V trimming: 5 bases; J trimming: 5 bases; junction bases outside the gene matches: 10. CDR3 length: 16 residues. CDR3 sequence (DNA): TGTGCCAGCAGTATTGGGAAACTAGCGGGGGCGGAGACCCAGTACTTC. Protein sequence: CASSIGKLAGAETQYF.

The V call is TRBV12-3 or TRBV12-4, the J call TRBJ1-5; D uncertain. V shed 5 bases and J shed 3 bases, with 5 bases lying between them. This CDR3 spans 12 amino acids. DNA for the CDR3: TGTGCCAGCAGTCTACCCAATCAGCCCCAGCATTTT. It encodes CASSLPNQPQHF.

The chain is built from TRBV5-1 and TRBJ2-7, with TRBD1 matching 11 bases. There are 14 residues in the CDR3. The V segment lost 4 bases and the J segment 5 bases; nucleotides outside the gene matches: 5. Germline V gives CDR1 SGHRS, CDR2 YFSETQ. CDR3 nucleotide sequence: TGCGCCAGCAGCAGGACAGGGGGCTGGAACGAGCAGTACTTC. Translating gives CASSRTGGWNEQYF.

This clone was recorded once. This rearrangement joins TRBV18 to TRBJ1-1, with a tentative D call TRBD1 (5 bases). The V and J ends lost 3 bases and 4 bases respectively, with 12 bases between them. This CDR3 comprises 14 residues. Germline lookup yields CDR1 KGHSH and CDR2 LQKENI. The CDR3 sequence: CASSPNWGGTEAFF. CDR3 DNA sequence: TGTGCCAGCTCACCCAACTGGGGGGGCACTGAAGCTTTCTTT.